This T cell receptor (beta chain) was profiled in a study of blood T cell repertoires in COVID-19. Clones were sequenced by immunoSEQ multiplex PCR, and TCRdb holds only the in-frame ones, with some missing. Altogether approximately 300,000 clones are present, roughly 86% being singletons, with the ten largest covering approximately 2.5%. CDR1 and CDR2 from the germline V gene are MNHEY and SMNVEV (reference sequence). The V and J ends lost 0 bases and 10 bases respectively, with 13 bases between them. The CDR3 is 15 residues long. The rearrangement links TRBV27 to TRBJ1-6, with D uncertain. The sample consisted of PBMCs or T cells enriched from blood (not recorded which). The receptor was derived from a woman aged 18-30 years who had recovered from COVID-19. CDR3 sequence reads: CASSLSREKGSPLHF. The CDR3 coding sequence is TGTGCCAGCAGTTTATCGAGGGAGAAGGGATCACCCCTCCACTTT.